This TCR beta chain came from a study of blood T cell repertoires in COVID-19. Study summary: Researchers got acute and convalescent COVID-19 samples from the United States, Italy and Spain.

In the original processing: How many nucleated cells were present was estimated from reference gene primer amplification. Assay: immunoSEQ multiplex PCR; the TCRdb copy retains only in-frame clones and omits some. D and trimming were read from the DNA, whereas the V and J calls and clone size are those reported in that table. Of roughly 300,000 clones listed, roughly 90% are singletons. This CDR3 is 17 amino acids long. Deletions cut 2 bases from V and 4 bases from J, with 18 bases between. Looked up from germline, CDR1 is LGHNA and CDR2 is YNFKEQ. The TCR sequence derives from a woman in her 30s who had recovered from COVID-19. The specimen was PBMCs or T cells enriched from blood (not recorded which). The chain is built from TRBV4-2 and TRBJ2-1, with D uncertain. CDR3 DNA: TGTGCCAGCAGCCAAAACTCCGCTAGAGACCCATACAATGAGCAGTTCTTC. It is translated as CASSQNSARDPYNEQFF.